This TCR beta chain was captured by sequencing in a study of cytotoxic CD8 clonotypes in ibrutinib-treated CLL (dated by TCRdb to the early 2020s). For the wider study: The cohort had eleven to twelve relapsed/refractory and roughly 15 treatment-naive patients; 17 to 18 were IGHV unmutated. On average, each sample yielded 270,000 or so productive templates and about 100,000 productive rearrangements. Cryopreserved peripheral blood mononuclear cells were collected before treatment, at response, and at either disease progression or sustained remission. Partial responses were observed in some 24 patients and complete responses in 2; after a median follow-up of 68 months, remission was maintained in 14 patients and progression was observed in 12. Longitudinal samples were obtainable from about 30% of the roughly 86 participants in the trial. Every sample from remission and from progressive disease was obtained while the patients were still on ibrutinib. Response samples were taken after a median of 12 months on treatment, ranging from about 6 to 40 months.

The full study reports these points: An increase in clonality was observed at ibrutinib response, with clonality remaining stable during sustained remission and falling back toward baseline at progression. Public clonotypes were rare and either shrank or stayed stable during treatment, and the rise in clonality at ibrutinib response reflected expansion of private clonotypes. At baseline, clonality was higher than in age-matched healthy donors and showed a strong correlation with circulating CD8+ T-cell counts. Sampling times were not matched between patients in sustained remission and patients whose disease was progressing, and lymph node repertoires were not examined.

A MiSeq instrument was used for deep resolution sequencing, which targeted depths ranging from 1 in 1 million up to 1 in 200,000 T cells, with coverage averaging 10x for each clonotype. The immunoSEQ hsTCRB Kit was used to generate TCR beta libraries. The authors processed their data as follows. Data were analyzed with ImmunoSEQ Data Assistant and ImmunoSEQ Analyzer, with V, D and J genes assigned per IMGT definitions. Clonality, with values ranging from 0 to 1, was calculated as one minus the normalized Shannon entropy of productive rearrangement frequencies. Only overrepresented clonotypes making up at least 0.05% of each patient's repertoire were included in the public clonotype analysis. Repertoires from more than ten age-matched healthy donors in immuneACCESS were used as clonality controls. TCRdb provides this immuneACCESS table in a form limited to in-frame rearrangements. Some clones are lacking; in checked studies, under half of them reflect an unresolved V gene, and why the rest are absent is not known. V, J and clone size reflect that table, while D and trimming were determined from the DNA. Recorded for this sample are 45,000 to 50,000 clones; roughly 53% of them occurred a single time. The ten largest clones add up to roughly 33% of the sample.

The V and J ends are trimmed by 2 bases and 6 bases, leaving 5 bases between them. The CDR3 numbers 12 residues from cysteine through phenylalanine. This entry keeps only the CDR3 DNA: 36 bases, framed from base 1. The germline V gene (reference sequence) supplies CDR1 MNHNY and CDR2 SVGAGI. As for this clone: No cognate antigen has been identified for it. The input lacks base qualities; no much larger clone sits a single base away.

The sample's time point label, in plain terms: about a year on ibrutinib. For TCR beta library preparation, approximately 1.8 micrograms of genomic DNA was extracted from cryopreserved PBMCs. Longitudinal blood samples from CLL patients on ibrutinib monotherapy were analyzed using high-throughput TCR beta sequencing. The patients were enrolled in a single-center, open-label phase 2 trial of ibrutinib monotherapy. The chain employs TRBV6-6 and TRBJ2-1, with the D segment identity uncertain. The TCR was taken from a human donor with chronic lymphocytic leukemia. Sequencing was performed on PBMCs, taken after 12 months of ibrutinib treatment. The CDR3 amino acid sequence is: CASSYGANEQFF. The bases read TGTGCCAGCAGTTACGGCGCCAATGAGCAGTTCTTC.